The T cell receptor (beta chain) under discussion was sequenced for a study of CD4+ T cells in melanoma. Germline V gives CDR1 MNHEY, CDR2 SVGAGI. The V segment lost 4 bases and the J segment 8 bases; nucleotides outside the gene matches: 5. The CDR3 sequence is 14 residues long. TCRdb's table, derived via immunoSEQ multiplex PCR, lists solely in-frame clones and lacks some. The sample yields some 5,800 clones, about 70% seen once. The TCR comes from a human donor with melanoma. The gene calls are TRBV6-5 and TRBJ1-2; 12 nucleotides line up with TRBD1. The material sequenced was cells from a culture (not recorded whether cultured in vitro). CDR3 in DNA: TGTGCCAGCAGTTCGTTCGGGACAGGGGGCGGCTACACCTTC. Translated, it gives CASSSFGTGGGYTF.